This paragraph covers one T cell receptor beta chain sequence. Antigen unknown. There are 14 residues in the CDR3. From germline, CDR1 is WSHSY and CDR2 SAAADI. These data come from a study of CXCR3-negative and CXCR3-positive naive CD8 T cells. General study results and limits: Naive cells positive for CXCR3 carried more hydrophobic TRB CDR3s than CXCR3-negative ones.

Researchers prepared the TRB cDNA libraries using 5' RACE with UMI labels. For each CDR3 protein, TCRdb gives one entry from its re-call of the 5' RACE reads, without DNA. The record lists some 140,000 distinct CDR3 sequences, of which the ten most abundant hold about 0.48%. The chain joins TRBV10-2 to TRBJ2-1. The clonotype comes from a human donor in good health. Some clones in this sample may be carry-over from other donors' samples. Sequencing input: naive CXCR3+ CD8+ T cells from blood. As to subset: CD45RO-CCR7+CD27+CD95- naive CD8+ T cells expressing CXCR3 (TNR3+). The CDR3: CASSEGGSYNEQFF.